The T cell receptor (beta chain) under discussion was sequenced for a study of blood T cell repertoires in COVID-19. Looking at the study overall: T cells, B-cell-depleted T cells, or PBMCs provided the cDNA or gDNA that served as material.

The CDR3 contains 16 residues. Germline CDR1 is LGHDT and CDR2 is YNNKEL (reference sequence). Deletions cut 4 bases from V and 0 bases from J, with 13 bases between. Clones were sequenced by immunoSEQ multiplex PCR, and TCRdb holds only the in-frame ones, with some missing. This table holds approximately 240,000 clones, 80% to 95% found once. This chain links TRBV3-1 (or the pseudogene TRBV3-2) with TRBJ1-3; D gene uncertain. Material: PBMCs or T cells enriched from blood (not recorded which). The sequence was collected from a woman aged 18-29 years who had recovered from COVID-19. The CDR3 sequence: CASSPLSYGSGNTIYF. CDR3 sequence (DNA): TGTGCCAGCAGCCCCCTCTCCTATGGCTCTGGAAACACCATATATTTT.